This TCR beta chain was found in a study of T cell responses to AZD1222 COVID-19 vaccine. Libraries were prepared by immunoSEQ multiplex PCR; TCRdb keeps only in-frame clonotypes and omits some of them. This table has over 150,000 clones, approximately 90% appearing once. This clone occurred once. Its antigen is as yet unknown. Findings of the study overall: Sampled repertoires all dated from after the peak T cell response.

This sequence originates from an adult in good health. The material was peripheral blood, obtained on day 0 of MenACWY control vaccination.

The CDR3 DNA is TGTGCCAGCAGTACTCTCTTCGACAGGGGGGGTACTGAAGCTTTCTTT. It translates to CASSTLFDRGGTEAFF. The chain links TRBV27 to TRBJ1-1; 9 positions match TRBD1. J gave up 5 bases and V 5 bases, and 12 bases lay outside the gene matches. Germline V gene sequence: CDR1 MNHEY, CDR2 SMNVEV (reference sequence). CDR3 size: 16 residues.